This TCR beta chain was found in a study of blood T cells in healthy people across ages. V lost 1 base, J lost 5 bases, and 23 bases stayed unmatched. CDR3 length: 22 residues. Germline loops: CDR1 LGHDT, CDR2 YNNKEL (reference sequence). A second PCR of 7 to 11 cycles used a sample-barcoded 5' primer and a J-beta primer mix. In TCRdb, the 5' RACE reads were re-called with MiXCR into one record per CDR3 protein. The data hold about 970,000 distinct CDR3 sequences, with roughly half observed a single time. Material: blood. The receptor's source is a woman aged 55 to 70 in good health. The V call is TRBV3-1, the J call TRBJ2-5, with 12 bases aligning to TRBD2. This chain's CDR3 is CASSQVRGRGSATSGRQETQYF. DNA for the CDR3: TGTGCCAGCAGCCAAGTTCGTGGTCGGGGAAGCGCGACTAGCGGGAGACAGGAGACCCAGTACTTC.